This T cell receptor beta chain was retrieved from a study of T cells in placental villitis. Study-wide results and caveats: This bulk method cannot assign sequences to subsets or to mother or fetus. CMV-specific clones were more frequent in CMV cases than villitis of unknown etiology. Villitis of unknown etiology placentae had higher clonality than controls, median roughly 0.054 versus 0.0055.

This was the immunoSEQ v4 assay. The protocol was immunoSEQ multiplex PCR, while the TCRdb copy is restricted to in-frame clones and leaves out a portion. The data contain about 2,000 clones, 82% of them seen just once; the ten biggest clones take up approximately 11%. The germline V gene has CDR1 SNHLY and CDR2 FYNNEI. The CDR3 runs to 13 residues. The germline V and J ends were trimmed by 7 bases and 0 bases, with 9 bases remaining between them. Fewer than 12 placentae met Amsterdam Criteria for high-grade villitis of unknown etiology. Comments on this clone: What it binds is unknown.

The chain uses TRBV2 and TRBJ2-5; D is undetermined. Sequencing used placental tissue containing maternal and fetal cells. The sequence was obtained from a human patient with villitis of unknown etiology; the placental T cells may come from both mother and fetus. The CDR3 is CASKSEYQETQYF. The DNA for the CDR3 is TGTGCCAGCAAGTCGGAGTACCAAGAGACCCAGTACTTC.